This is a list of T cell receptor beta chains from one sample in a study of T cell repertoires in cytomegalovirus infection. These receptors have no identified antigens. In TCRdb, the reads were re-called with MiXCR into one record per CDR3 protein. The repertoire consists of 600,000 to 700,000 distinct CDR3 sequences, with 33% occurring once and the leading ten covering around a sixth. Material: cultured PBMCs, obtained from culture after CMV antigen stimulation. The receptors shown here come from a human donor in good health (CMV status not recorded). Some clones in this sample may be carry-over from other donors' samples. Both conserved end residues are part of each CDR3. D genes are given only for firm matches. Only part of the rows carry a size: once, few, many, or a class if the clone is expanded.

d_call j_call v_call clone_size cdr3_aa cdr3_nt
NA TRBJ1-1 TRBV7-9 many CASSLVAGDTEAFF TGTGCCAGCAGCTTAGTAGCGGGGGACACTGAAGCTTTCTTT
TRBD2 TRBJ2-7 TRBV9 NA CASSVYASGRSQQYF TGTGCCAGCAGCGTATATGCTAGCGGGAGGTCACAGCAGTACTTC
NA TRBJ2-3 TRBV30 NA CAWSPSTDTQYF TGTGCCTGGAGCCCTAGCACAGATACGCAGTATTTT
NA TRBJ2-7 TRBV7-2 many CASSPDVHSYEQYF TGTGCCAGCAGCCCGGATGTTCACTCCTACGAGCAGTACTTC
NA TRBJ1-1 TRBV6-6 NA CASSKINTEAFF TGTGCCAGCTCTAAGATAAACACTGAAGCTTTCTTT
TRBD1 TRBJ1-5 TRBV18 NA CASSRDSDQPQHF TGTGCCAGCTCAAGGGACAGTGATCAGCCCCAGCATTTT
TRBD2 TRBJ2-1 TRBV6-2/TRBV6-3 NA CASSFLAGGTNEQFF TGTGCCAGCAGTTTTCTAGCGGGAGGTACCAATGAGCAGTTCTTC
TRBD2 TRBJ2-5 TRBV7-2 many CASNPRKGSGMETQYF TGTGCCAGCAACCCGCGAAAAGGGAGCGGGATGGAGACCCAGTACTTC
TRBD1 TRBJ1-6 TRBV7-9 NA CASSSGTGGRALHF TGTGCCAGCAGCTCCGGGACAGGGGGTCGGGCCCTCCACTTT
TRBD1 TRBJ1-2 TRBV6-2/TRBV6-3 NA CASSQRTGAYGYTF TGTGCCAGCAGTCAGAGGACAGGGGCCTATGGCTACACCTTC
NA TRBJ1-4 TRBV12-3/TRBV12-4 NA CASSLQAASEKLFF TGTGCCAGCAGTCTACAGGCGGCATCAGAAAAACTGTTTTTT
NA TRBJ2-3 TRBV7-2 many CASSPQRDTQYF TGTGCCAGCAGCCCCCAGAGGGATACGCAGTATTTT
NA TRBJ1-1 TRBV28 few CASSLFPSGTEAFF TGTGCCAGCAGTTTGTTTCCATCAGGGACTGAAGCTTTCTTT
NA TRBJ2-2 TRBV7-7 NA CASSPGVSTGELVF TGTGCCAGCAGCCCAGGTGTGTCCACCGGGGAGCTGGTTTTT
NA TRBJ1-1 TRBV19 NA CASRRTEEAFF TGTGCCAGTAGAAGGACAGAAGAAGCTTTCTTT
TRBD2 TRBJ2-7 TRBV7-9 NA CASSGGGFTYEQYF TGTGCCAGCAGCGGGGGGGGGTTCACCTACGAGCAGTACTTC
NA TRBJ1-2 TRBV6-1 few CASSESGTTANGYTF TGTGCCAGCAGTGAAAGTGGGACAACGGCGAATGGCTACACCTTC
NA TRBJ2-3 TRBV7-6 few CASSADREGEADTQYF TGTGCCAGCAGCGCTGACAGGGAGGGAGAGGCAGATACGCAGTATTTT
NA TRBJ1-2 TRBV20-1 NA CSASPYTNYGYTF TGCAGTGCTAGTCCCTACACTAACTATGGCTACACCTTC
NA TRBJ2-3 TRBV3-1 once CASSPGWGGTDTQYF TGTGCCAGCAGCCCGGGTTGGGGTGGGACAGATACGCAGTATTTT
NA TRBJ2-7 TRBV4-1 few CASSPVHGSYEQYF TGCGCCAGCAGCCCTGTCCACGGCTCCTACGAGCAGTACTTC
NA TRBJ1-5 TRBV7-6 NA CASSLLGGSQPQHF TGTGCCAGCAGCTTACTAGGGGGTTCTCAGCCCCAGCATTTT
TRBD2 TRBJ2-3 TRBV7-2 many CASKIRGVGEDTQYF TGTGCCAGCAAAATCCGGGGGGTAGGGGAAGATACGCAGTATTTT
NA TRBJ2-1 TRBV19 NA CASSPVAEYNEQFF TGTGCCAGTAGTCCTGTAGCCGAGTACAATGAGCAGTTCTTC
NA TRBJ2-7 TRBV4-1 NA CASSQDPSDYEQYF TGTGCCAGCAGCCAAGATCCAAGTGACTACGAGCAGTACTTC
NA TRBJ2-1 TRBV10-2 few CASSDRAESYNEQFF TGCGCCAGCAGTGACAGGGCGGAATCCTACAATGAGCAGTTCTTC
NA TRBJ1-2 TRBV28 NA CASSSQTGSGLLTF TGTGCCAGCAGTTCTCAAACAGGTTCGGGACTTTTGACCTTC
NA TRBJ1-1 TRBV5-1 NA CASSLWSGENTEAFF TGCGCCAGCAGCTTGTGGTCAGGGGAGAACACTGAAGCTTTCTTT
NA TRBJ2-7 TRBV6-2/TRBV6-3 few CASNRGGNEQYF TGTGCCAGCAACAGAGGGGGAAACGAGCAGTACTTC
NA TRBJ1-6 TRBV12-3/TRBV12-4 NA CASSDDTYSLLHF TGTGCCAGCAGTGATGACACATATTCACTCCTCCACTTT
TRBD1 TRBJ2-7 TRBV2 NA CASRGPVRDRGSYEQYF TGTGCCAGCAGAGGACCCGTCCGGGACAGGGGTTCCTACGAGCAGTACTTC
TRBD1 TRBJ1-5 TRBV7-2 many CASSPPLGQKHF TGTGCCAGCAGCCCCCCATTGGGACAGAAGCATTTT
NA TRBJ1-4 TRBV20-1 few CSARAGEKLFF TGCAGTGCTAGAGCGGGCGAAAAACTGTTTTTT
TRBD2 TRBJ2-2 TRBV7-2 NA CASSLVSGTTNTGELFF TGTGCCAGCAGCTTAGTATCCGGGACTACGAACACCGGGGAGCTGTTTTTT
NA TRBJ2-5 TRBV6-6 NA CASSYPTVPTQYF TGTGCCAGCAGTTACCCGACTGTTCCGACCCAGTACTTC
NA TRBJ2-7 TRBV7-2 many CASSFGRSVNEQYF TGTGCCAGCAGCTTTGGCCGAAGTGTCAACGAGCAGTACTTC